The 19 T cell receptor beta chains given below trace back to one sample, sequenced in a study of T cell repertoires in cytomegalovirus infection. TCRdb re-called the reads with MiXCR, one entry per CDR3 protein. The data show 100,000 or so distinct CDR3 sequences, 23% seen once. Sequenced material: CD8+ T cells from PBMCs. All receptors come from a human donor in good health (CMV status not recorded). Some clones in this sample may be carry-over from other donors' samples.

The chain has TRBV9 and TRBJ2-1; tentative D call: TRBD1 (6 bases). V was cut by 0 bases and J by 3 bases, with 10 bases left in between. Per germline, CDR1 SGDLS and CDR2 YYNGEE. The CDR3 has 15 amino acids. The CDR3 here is CASSVDGTHYNEQFF. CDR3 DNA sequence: TGTGCCAGCAGCGTAGACGGGACACACTACAATGAGCAGTTCTTC.

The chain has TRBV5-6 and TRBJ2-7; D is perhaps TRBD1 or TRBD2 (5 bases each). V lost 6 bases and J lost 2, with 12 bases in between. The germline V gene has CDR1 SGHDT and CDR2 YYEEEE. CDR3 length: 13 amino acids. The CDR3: CASNRDGPYEQYF. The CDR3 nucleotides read TGTGCCAGCAACCGGGACGGGCCCTACGAGCAGTACTTC.

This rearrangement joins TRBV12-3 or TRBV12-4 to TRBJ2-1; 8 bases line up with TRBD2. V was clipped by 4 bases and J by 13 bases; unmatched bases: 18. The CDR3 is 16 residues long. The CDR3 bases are TGTGCCAGCAGTTACCCCGGGACTAGTCTGGGAGGGTCTCAGTTCTTC. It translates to CASSYPGTSLGGSQFF.

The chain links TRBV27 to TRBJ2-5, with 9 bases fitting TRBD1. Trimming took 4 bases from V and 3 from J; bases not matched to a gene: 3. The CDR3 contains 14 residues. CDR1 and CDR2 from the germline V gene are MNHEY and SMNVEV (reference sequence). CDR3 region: CASSSTGGKETQYF. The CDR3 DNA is TGTGCCAGCAGTTCCACAGGGGGCAAAGAGACCCAGTACTTC.

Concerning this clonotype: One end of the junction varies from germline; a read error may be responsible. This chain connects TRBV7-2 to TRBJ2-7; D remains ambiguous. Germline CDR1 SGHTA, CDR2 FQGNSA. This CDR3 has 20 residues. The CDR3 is CVSSLPKTDPSPRAPYEQYF. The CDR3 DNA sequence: TGTGTCAGCAGCCTCCCCAAAACCGACCCGAGCCCCCGAGCGCCCTACGAGCAGTACTTC.

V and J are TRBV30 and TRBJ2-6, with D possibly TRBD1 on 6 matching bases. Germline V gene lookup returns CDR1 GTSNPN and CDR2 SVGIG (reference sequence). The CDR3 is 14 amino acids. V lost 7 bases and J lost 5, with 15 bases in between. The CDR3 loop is CASMLQGRANVLTF. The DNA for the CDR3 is TGTGCCTCGATGTTACAGGGTCGGGCCAACGTCCTGACTTTC.

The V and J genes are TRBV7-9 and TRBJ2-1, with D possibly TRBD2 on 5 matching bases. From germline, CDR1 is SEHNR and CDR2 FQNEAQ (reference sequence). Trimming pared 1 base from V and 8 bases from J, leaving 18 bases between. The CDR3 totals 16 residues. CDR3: CASSLGPGISIDEQFF. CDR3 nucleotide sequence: TGTGCCAGCAGCTTAGGCCCGGGAATCTCGATTGATGAGCAGTTCTTC.

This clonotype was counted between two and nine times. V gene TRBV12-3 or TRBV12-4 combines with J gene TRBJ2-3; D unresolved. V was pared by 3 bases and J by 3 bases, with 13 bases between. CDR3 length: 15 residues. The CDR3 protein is CASSLRKIGTDTQYF. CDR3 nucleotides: TGTGCCAGCAGTTTGCGCAAAATAGGAACAGATACGCAGTATTTT.

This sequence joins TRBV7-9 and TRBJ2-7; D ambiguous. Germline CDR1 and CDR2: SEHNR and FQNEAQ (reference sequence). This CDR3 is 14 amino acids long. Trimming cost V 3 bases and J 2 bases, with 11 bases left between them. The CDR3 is CASSFPGMTYEQYF. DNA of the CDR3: TGTGCCAGCAGCTTTCCTGGGATGACCTACGAGCAGTACTTC.

In nucleotides, the CDR3 is TGTGCCAGCAGCGGACCCAGTGGAGACATGGTAGATACGCAGTATTTT. This gives the protein CASSGPSGDMVDTQYF. V and J are TRBV11-2 and TRBJ2-3, with unresolved D. The CDR3 runs to 16 residues. The ends were cut back, 5 bases at V and 5 bases at J, with 20 bases in the middle. Germline V gene lookup returns CDR1 SGHAT and CDR2 FQNNGV.

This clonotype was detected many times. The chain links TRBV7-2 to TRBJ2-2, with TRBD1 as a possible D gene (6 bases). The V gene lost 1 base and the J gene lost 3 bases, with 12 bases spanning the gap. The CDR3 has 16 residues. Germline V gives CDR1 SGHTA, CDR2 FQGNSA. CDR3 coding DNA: TGTGCCAGCAGCTTAGGGGGGCAGGGCTACACCGGGGAGCTGTTTTTT. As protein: CASSLGGQGYTGELFF. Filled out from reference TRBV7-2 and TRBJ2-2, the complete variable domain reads GAGVSQSPSNKVTEKGKDVELRCDPISGHTALYWYRQSLGQGLEFLIYFQGNSAPDKSGLPSDRFSAERTGGSVSTLTIQRTQQEDSAVYLCASSLGGQGYTGELFFGEGSRLTVL.

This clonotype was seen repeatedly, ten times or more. Here the CDR3 DNA reads TGTGCCAGCAGCTCGGGAGCGGTAGCGGGAGGGCCGGATGGCGAGCAGTACTTC. Its protein is CASSSGAVAGGPDGEQYF. This sequence joins TRBV7-2 and TRBJ2-7; 11 bases map to TRBD2. Unmatched junction bases numbered 17, after V lost 4 bases and J lost 6 bases. The CDR3 contains 18 residues. CDR1 SGHTA and CDR2 FQGNSA come from the germline V gene. The entire variable domain, with the rest obtained from reference TRBV7-2 and TRBJ2-7, is as follows: GAGVSQSPSNKVTEKGKDVELRCDPISGHTALYWYRQSLGQGLEFLIYFQGNSAPDKSGLPSDRFSAERTGGSVSTLTIQRTQQEDSAVYLCASSSGAVAGGPDGEQYFGPGTRLTVT.

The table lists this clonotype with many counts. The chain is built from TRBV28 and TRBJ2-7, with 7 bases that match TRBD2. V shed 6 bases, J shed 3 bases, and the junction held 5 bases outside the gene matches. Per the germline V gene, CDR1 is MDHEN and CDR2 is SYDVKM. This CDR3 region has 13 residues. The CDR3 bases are TGTGCCAGCAGCCTCGCGGGGGTCTACGAGCAGTACTTC. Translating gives CASSLAGVYEQYF.

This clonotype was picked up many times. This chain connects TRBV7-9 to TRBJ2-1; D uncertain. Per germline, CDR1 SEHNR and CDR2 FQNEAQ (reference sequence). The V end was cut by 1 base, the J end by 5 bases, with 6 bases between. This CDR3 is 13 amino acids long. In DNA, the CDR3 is TGTGCCAGCAGCTTAGGCAGAAACAATGAGCAGTTCTTC. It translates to CASSLGRNNEQFF.

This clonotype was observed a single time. CDR3 protein: CSAPIQGQVTEAFF. The DNA of the CDR3 is TGCAGTGCTCCTATACAGGGGCAGGTCACTGAAGCTTTCTTT. The chain recombines TRBV20-1 with TRBJ1-1, with 7 bases that match TRBD1. Looked up from germline, CDR1 is DFQATT and CDR2 is SNEGSKA (reference sequence). The CDR3 runs to 14 residues. V shed 5 bases, J shed 4 bases, and the junction held 10 bases outside the gene matches.

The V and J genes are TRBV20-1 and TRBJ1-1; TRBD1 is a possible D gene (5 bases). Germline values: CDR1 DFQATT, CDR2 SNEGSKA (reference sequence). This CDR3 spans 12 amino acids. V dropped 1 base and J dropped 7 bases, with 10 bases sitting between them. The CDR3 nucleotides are TGCAGTGCTAGAGGAGACAGCCATGAAGCTTTCTTT. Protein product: CSARGDSHEAFF.

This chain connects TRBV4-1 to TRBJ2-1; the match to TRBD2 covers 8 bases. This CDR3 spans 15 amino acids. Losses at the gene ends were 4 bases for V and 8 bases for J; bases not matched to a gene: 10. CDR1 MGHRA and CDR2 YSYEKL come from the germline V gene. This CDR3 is CASSLPAGGGDEQFF. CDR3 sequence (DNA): TGCGCCAGCAGCCTTCCTGCGGGGGGCGGGGATGAGCAGTTCTTC.

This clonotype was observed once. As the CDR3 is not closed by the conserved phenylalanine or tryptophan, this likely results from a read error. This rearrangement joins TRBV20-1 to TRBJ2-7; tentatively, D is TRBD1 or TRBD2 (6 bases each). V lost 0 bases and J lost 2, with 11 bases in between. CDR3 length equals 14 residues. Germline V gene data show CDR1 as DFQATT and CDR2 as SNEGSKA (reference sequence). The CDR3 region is CSARDQEGAYEQYS. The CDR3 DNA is TGCAGTGCTAGAGATCAGGAGGGGGCCTACGAGCAGTACTCC.

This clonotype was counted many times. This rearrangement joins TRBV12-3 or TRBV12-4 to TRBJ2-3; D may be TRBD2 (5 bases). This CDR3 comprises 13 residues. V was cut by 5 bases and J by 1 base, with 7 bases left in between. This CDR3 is CASSRAGTDTQYF. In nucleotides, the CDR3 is TGTGCCAGCAGTCGAGCGGGCACAGATACGCAGTATTTT.